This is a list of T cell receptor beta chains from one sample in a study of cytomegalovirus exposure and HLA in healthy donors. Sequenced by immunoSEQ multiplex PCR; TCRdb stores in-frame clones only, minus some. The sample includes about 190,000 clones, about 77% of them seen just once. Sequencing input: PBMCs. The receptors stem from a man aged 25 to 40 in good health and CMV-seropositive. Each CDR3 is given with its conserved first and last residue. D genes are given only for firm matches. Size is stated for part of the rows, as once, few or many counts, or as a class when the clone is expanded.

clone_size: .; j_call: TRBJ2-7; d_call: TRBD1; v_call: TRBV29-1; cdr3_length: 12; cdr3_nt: TGCAGCGTTACCGGGACAGGGGTTGAGCATTACTTC; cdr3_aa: CSVTGTGVEHYF
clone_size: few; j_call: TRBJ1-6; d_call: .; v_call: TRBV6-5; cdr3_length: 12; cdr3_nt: TGTGCCAGCAGTCTCCGGAATTCACCCCTCCACTTT; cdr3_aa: CASSLRNSPLHF
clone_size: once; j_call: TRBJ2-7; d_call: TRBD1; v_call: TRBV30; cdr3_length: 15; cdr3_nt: TGTGCCTGGAGTGGCGTACCAGGGGGTGTCTACGAGCAGTACTTC; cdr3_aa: CAWSGVPGGVYEQYF
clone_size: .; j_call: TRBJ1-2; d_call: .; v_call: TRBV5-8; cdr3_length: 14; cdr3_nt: TGTGCCAGCAGCTTGGTGACGGGGAGCAATGGCTACACCTTC; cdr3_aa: CASSLVTGSNGYTF
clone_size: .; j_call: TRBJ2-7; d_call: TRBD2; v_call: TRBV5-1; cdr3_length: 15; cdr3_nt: TGCGCCAGCAGCGAACGAAGCGGGAGGGCCGACGAGCAGTACTTC; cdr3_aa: CASSERSGRADEQYF
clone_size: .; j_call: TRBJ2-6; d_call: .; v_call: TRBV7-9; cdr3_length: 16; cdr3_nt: TGTGCCAGCAGCTTAGAGAGGCTCGCTGGGGCCAACGTCCTGACTTTC; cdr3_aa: CASSLERLAGANVLTF
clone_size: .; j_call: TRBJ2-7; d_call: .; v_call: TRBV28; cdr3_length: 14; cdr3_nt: TGTGCCAGCAGCCGAGAGCGGAGTTCCTACGAGCAGTACTTC; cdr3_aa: CASSRERSSYEQYF
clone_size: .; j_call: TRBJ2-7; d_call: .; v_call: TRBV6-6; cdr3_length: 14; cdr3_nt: TGTGCCAGCAGTTCCCCGACAGCCACCTACGAGCAGTACTTC; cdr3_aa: CASSSPTATYEQYF
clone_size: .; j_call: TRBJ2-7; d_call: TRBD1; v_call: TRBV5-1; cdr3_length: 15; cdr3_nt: TGCGCCAGCAGCTTGGAGGGACAGGGTACCTACGAGCAGTACTTC; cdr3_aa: CASSLEGQGTYEQYF
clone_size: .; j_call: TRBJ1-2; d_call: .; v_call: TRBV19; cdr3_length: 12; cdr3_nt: TGTGCCAGTACGTCAGGGTCTAGTGGCTACACCTTC; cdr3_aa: CASTSGSSGYTF
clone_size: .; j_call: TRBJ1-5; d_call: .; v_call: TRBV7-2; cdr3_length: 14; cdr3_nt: TGTGCCAGCAGCAGGGGACAAGACAATCAGCCCCAGCATTTT; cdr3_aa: CASSRGQDNQPQHF
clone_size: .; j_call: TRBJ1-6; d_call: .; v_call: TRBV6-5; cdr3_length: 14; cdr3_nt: TGTGCCAGCAGAACTATAGGTAGCGGTTCACCCCTCCACTTT; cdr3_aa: CASRTIGSGSPLHF
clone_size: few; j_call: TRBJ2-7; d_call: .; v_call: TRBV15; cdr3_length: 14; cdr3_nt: TGTGCCACCTCAAACCCGACAGAAAGATACGAGCAGTACTTC; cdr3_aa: CATSNPTERYEQYF
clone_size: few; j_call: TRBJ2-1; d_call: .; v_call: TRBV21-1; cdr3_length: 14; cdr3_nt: TGTGCCAGCAGCCCCCCGGGACTTCACAATGAGCAGTTCTTC; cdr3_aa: CASSPPGLHNEQFF
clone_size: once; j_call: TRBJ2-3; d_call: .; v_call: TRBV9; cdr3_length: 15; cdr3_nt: TGTGCCAGCAGCGTAGGAGGCGGGGGCACAGATACGCAGTATTTT; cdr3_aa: CASSVGGGGTDTQYF
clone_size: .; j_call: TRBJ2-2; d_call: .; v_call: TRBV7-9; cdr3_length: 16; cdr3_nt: TGTGCCAGCAGCTCTCGAGACTCCCCCGGGACCGGGGAGCTGTTTTTT; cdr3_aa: CASSSRDSPGTGELFF
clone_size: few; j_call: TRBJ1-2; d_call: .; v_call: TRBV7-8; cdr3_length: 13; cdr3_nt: TGTGCCAGCAGCTTTCCCGGGGGATATGGCTACACCTTC; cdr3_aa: CASSFPGGYGYTF
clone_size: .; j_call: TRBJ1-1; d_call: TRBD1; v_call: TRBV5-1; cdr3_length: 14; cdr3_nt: TGCGCCAGCAGCTTCCAGGGGGCAGGAACTGAAGCTTTCTTT; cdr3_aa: CASSFQGAGTEAFF
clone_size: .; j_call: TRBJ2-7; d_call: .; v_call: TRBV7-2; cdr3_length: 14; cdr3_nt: TGTGCCAGCAGCTTCGGCAGGGTCCCCCACGAGCAGTACTTC; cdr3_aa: CASSFGRVPHEQYF
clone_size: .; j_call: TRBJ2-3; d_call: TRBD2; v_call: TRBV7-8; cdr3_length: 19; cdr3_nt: TGTGCCAGCAGCACGACCGGGACTAGCGGGGGGTTCCCCACAGATACGCAGTATTTT; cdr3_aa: CASSTTGTSGGFPTDTQYF
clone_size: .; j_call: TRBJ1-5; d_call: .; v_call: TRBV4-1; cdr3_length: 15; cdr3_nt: TGCGCCAGCAGCCGACAGGTCGAGGGCAATCAGCCCCAGCATTTT; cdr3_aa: CASSRQVEGNQPQHF
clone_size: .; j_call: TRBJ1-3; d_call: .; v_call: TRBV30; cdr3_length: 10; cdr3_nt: TGTGCCTGGAGTAGAGACACCATATATTTT; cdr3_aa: CAWSRDTIYF
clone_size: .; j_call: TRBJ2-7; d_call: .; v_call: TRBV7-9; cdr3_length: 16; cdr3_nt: TGTGCCAGCAGCTTAGCGGGCGGGCCCGTAGCCTACGAGCAGTACTTC; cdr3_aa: CASSLAGGPVAYEQYF
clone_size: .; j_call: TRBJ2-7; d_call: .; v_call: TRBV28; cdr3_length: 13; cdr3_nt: TGTGCCAGCACCTCCCGCCGTGGAGTCGAGCAGTACTTC; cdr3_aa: CASTSRRGVEQYF
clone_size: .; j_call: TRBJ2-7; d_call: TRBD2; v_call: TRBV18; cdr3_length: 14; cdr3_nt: TGTGCCAGCTCCCCTGGGACTACCCAGTACGAGCAGTACTTC; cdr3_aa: CASSPGTTQYEQYF
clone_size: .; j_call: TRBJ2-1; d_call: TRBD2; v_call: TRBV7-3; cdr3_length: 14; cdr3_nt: TGTGCCAGCAGCCGCGGGAGCTCCTACAATGAGCAGTTCTTC; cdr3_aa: CASSRGSSYNEQFF
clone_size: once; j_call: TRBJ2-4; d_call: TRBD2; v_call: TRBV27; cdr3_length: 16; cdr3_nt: TGTGCCAGCGCCCGAGATGGGACTAGCGGGAGCGGTTCTCAGTACTTC; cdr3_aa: CASARDGTSGSGSQYF
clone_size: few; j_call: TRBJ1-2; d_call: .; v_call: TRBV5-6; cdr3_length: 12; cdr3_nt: TGTGCCAGCAGCCCCGGACTATATGGCTACACCTTC; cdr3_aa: CASSPGLYGYTF